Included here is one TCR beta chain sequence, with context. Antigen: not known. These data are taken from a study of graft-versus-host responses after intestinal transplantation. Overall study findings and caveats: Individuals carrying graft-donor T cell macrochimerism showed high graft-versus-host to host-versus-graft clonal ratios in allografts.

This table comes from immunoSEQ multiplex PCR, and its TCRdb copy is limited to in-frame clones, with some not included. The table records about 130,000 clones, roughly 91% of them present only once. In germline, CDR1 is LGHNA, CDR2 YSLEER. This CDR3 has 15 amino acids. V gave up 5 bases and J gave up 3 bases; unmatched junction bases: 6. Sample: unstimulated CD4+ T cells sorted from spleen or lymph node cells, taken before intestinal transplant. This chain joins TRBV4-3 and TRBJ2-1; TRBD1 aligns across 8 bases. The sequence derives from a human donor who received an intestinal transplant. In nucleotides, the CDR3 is TGCGCCAGCAGCACGGGACAGGATCTCTACAATGAGCAGTTCTTC. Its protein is CASSTGQDLYNEQFF.